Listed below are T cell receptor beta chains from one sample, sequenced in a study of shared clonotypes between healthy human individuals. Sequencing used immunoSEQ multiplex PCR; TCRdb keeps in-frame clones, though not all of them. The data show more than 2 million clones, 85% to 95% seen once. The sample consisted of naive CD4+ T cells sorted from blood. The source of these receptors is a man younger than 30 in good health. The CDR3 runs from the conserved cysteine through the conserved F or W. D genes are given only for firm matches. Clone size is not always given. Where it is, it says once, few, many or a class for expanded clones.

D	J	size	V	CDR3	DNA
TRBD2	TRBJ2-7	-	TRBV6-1	CASHLSGGSSYEQYF	TGTGCCAGCCATTTAAGCGGCGGGAGCTCCTACGAGCAGTACTTC
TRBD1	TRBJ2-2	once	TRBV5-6	CASSPPGTGGTGELFF	TGTGCCAGCAGTCCGCCGGGGACAGGAGGCACCGGGGAGCTGTTTTTT
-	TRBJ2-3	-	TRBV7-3	CASSLYKEDTQYF	TGTGCCAGCAGCTTATATAAGGAGGATACGCAGTATTTT
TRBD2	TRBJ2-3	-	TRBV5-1	CASSFSGSADTQYF	TGCGCCAGCAGCTTCAGCGGGAGCGCAGATACGCAGTATTTT
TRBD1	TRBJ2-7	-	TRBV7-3	CASSRGQGFEQYF	TGTGCCAGCAGCCGGGGACAGGGGTTCGAGCAGTACTTC
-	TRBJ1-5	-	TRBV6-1	CASTDAGHGQPQHF	TGTGCCAGCACCGACGCGGGGCACGGTCAGCCCCAGCATTTT
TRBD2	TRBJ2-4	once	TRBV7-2	CASSLRTSGRNAKNIQYF	TGTGCCAGCAGCCTCCGGACTAGCGGGAGGAATGCCAAAAACATTCAGTACTTC
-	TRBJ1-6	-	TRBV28	CASSSLQLDNSPLHF	TGTGCCAGCAGTTCCCTACAGCTAGATAATTCACCCCTCCACTTT
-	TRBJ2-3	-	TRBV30	CAWSTASVRGNTQYF	TGTGCCTGGAGTACGGCTAGCGTAAGGGGGAATACGCAGTATTTT
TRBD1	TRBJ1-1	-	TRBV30	CAWSVRTGKNTEAFF	TGTGCCTGGAGTGTAAGGACAGGGAAGAACACTGAAGCTTTCTTT
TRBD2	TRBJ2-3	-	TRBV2	CASSEETSGYYLREKDTQYF	TGTGCCAGCAGTGAAGAGACTAGCGGGTACTATCTCCGGGAGAAAGATACGCAGTATTTT
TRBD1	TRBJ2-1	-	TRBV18	CASSPGTVEGFF	TGTGCCAGCTCACCAGGGACAGTAGAAGGATTCTTC
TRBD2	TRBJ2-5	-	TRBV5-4	CASSVDGTRIETQYF	TGTGCCAGCAGCGTCGACGGGACTAGGATTGAGACCCAGTACTTC
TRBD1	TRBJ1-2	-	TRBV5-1	CASGRDRTSYTF	TGCGCCAGCGGCCGGGACAGGACTAGCTACACCTTC